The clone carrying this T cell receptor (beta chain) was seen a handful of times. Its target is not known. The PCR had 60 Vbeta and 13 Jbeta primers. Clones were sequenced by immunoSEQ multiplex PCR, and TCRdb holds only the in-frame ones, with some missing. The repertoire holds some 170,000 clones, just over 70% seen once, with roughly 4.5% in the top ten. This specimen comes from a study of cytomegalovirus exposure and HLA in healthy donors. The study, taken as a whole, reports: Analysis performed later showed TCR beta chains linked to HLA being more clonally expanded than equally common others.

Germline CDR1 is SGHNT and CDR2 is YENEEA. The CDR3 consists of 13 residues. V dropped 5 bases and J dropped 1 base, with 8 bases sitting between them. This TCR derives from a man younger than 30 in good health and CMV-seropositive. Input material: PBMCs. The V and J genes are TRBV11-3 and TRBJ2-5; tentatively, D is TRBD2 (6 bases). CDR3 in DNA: TGTGCCAGCAGCCGGGAGATCCAAGAGACCCAGTACTTC. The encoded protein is CASSREIQETQYF.